This passage covers 19 T cell receptor beta chains from one sample sequenced in a study of vaccination effects on CD4 cells after COVID-19. These receptors are not linked to any known antigen. Researchers isolated CD4+ T cells once less than twelve days of culture had elapsed. The method was immunoSEQ multiplex PCR; TCRdb's version includes in-frame clones alone and lacks a portion of them. The sample records more than 35,000 clones, approximately 67% being singletons. Sequencing was performed on CD4+ T cells from PBMCs cultured without peptide, taken before COVID-19 vaccination. The receptors were sampled from a human donor who received a COVID-19 vaccine.

The chain combines TRBV19 with TRBJ2-1; 8 positions agree with TRBD2. The V segment lost 5 bases and the J segment 7 bases; nucleotides outside the gene matches: 7. Germline V lookup: CDR1 LNHDA, CDR2 SQIVND (reference sequence). CDR3 size: 14 residues. CDR3 DNA: TGTGCCAGTAGTTGGGGACTAGGGCCTAATGAGCAGTTCTTC. Translation gives CASSWGLGPNEQFF.

The gene calls are TRBV19 and TRBJ2-3; the match to TRBD2 covers 8 bases. In germline, CDR1 is LNHDA, CDR2 SQIVND (reference sequence). V dropped 2 bases and J dropped 7; count of bases not matched to a gene: 14. The CDR3 covers 17 residues. This CDR3 is CASSISLLAGGSNTQYF. CDR3 bases: TGTGCCAGTAGTATAAGTCTTTTGGCGGGAGGAAGTAATACGCAGTATTTT.

This clone came up once. V usage is TRBV20-1 and J usage is TRBJ1-3; D is ambiguous. The V and J ends lost 6 bases and 1 base respectively, with 4 bases between them. Germline CDR1 and CDR2: DFQATT and SNEGSKA (reference sequence). The CDR3 totals 11 residues. CDR3 loop: CSARSGNTIYF. For the CDR3, the DNA is TGCAGTGCGCGGTCTGGAAACACCATATATTTT.

This clone was counted between two and nine times. V and J are TRBV10-3 and TRBJ1-5, with D possibly being TRBD1 (5 bases). V was trimmed by 5 bases and J by 0 bases, leaving 11 bases between them. The CDR3 runs 15 residues. The germline CDR1 and CDR2 sequences are ENHRY and SYGVKD. The CDR3 here is CAISKGTDSNQPQHF. CDR3 bases: TGTGCCATCAGTAAAGGGACCGATAGCAATCAGCCCCAGCATTTT.

This clone has more than one count but fewer than ten. The genes are TRBV10-1 and TRBJ2-1; 9 positions match TRBD2. Germline-derived CDR1 and CDR2 are WNHNN and SYGVQD (reference sequence). There are 15 residues in the CDR3. Trimming removed 5 bases from V and 5 bases from J; junction bases left unmatched: 7. The CDR3 protein is CASSPGTSRNNEQFF. The CDR3 bases are TGCGCCAGCAGTCCCGGGACTAGCCGAAACAATGAGCAGTTCTTC.

The chain has TRBV6-5 and TRBJ1-2; tentatively, D is TRBD1 (5 bases). Germline values: CDR1 MNHEY, CDR2 SVGAGI. Trimming left V 8 bases short and J 7 bases short, with 14 bases between. This CDR3 is 12 amino acids long. The CDR3 DNA is TGTGCCAGCGACTCAGGGTCCGCTGGCTACACCTTC. Translated, it gives CASDSGSAGYTF.

The CDR3 spells CASSRTDSGNTIYF. CDR3 in DNA: TGTGCCAGCAGTCGGACGGACTCTGGAAACACCATATATTTT. This chain uses TRBV6-5 with TRBJ1-3; D gene ambiguous. The CDR3 spans 14 residues. Germline V gives CDR1 MNHEY, CDR2 SVGAGI. V was cut by 5 bases and J by 0 bases, with 8 bases left in between.

This clone was picked up a small number of times. The chain carries TRBV7-8 and TRBJ1-5, with TRBD1 identical over 7 bases. CDR1 SGHVS and CDR2 FQNEAQ come from the germline V gene. This CDR3 is 14 amino acids long. V shed 5 bases, J shed 2 bases, and the junction held 3 bases outside the gene matches. CDR3: CASSRDRGNQPQHF. The CDR3 coding sequence is TGTGCCAGCAGCCGAGACAGGGGCAATCAGCCCCAGCATTTT.

This clone was recorded a few times. The chain combines TRBV5-5 with TRBJ1-4; D perhaps matches TRBD1 (5 bases). This CDR3 contains 13 residues. V was cut by 3 bases and J by 8 bases, with 11 bases left in between. In germline, CDR1 is SGHKS, CDR2 YYEKEE (reference sequence). Here the CDR3 DNA reads TGTGCCAGCAGCTCCGAGGGGCAGGAAAAACTGTTTTTT. This sequence encodes CASSSEGQEKLFF.

The chain employs TRBV9 and TRBJ2-2; D possibly uses TRBD1 or TRBD2 (6 bases each). Between the trimmed V and J ends, which lost 6 bases and 1 base, there was a span of 10 bases. The germline V gene encodes CDR1 SGDLS and CDR2 YYNGEE. The CDR3 has 14 residues. This CDR3 reads CASIEGGNTGELFF. CDR3 nucleotides: TGTGCCAGCATCGAGGGGGGGAACACCGGGGAGCTGTTTTTT.

The genes are TRBV10-1 and TRBJ2-7; possible D gene TRBD1, 6 bases. Germline V lookup: CDR1 WNHNN, CDR2 SYGVQD (reference sequence). Trimming removed 2 bases from V and 5 bases from J, with 19 bases in between. This CDR3 spans 16 amino acids. The chain's CDR3 is CASSEEGTLCNNEQYF. CDR3 nucleotide sequence: TGCGCCAGCAGTGAGGAGGGGACACTTTGCAACAACGAGCAGTACTTC.

This clone occurred once. The chain couples TRBV5-1 to TRBJ2-5, with D maybe TRBD2 (5 bases). In germline, CDR1 is SGHRS, CDR2 YFSETQ. This CDR3 region has 15 residues. Trimming left V 6 bases short and J 4 bases short, with 19 bases between. CDR3 amino acids: CASTPRASMGETQYF. The CDR3 nucleotides read TGCGCCAGCACCCCTCGGGCTAGCATGGGAGAGACCCAGTACTTC. The entire variable domain, with the rest obtained from reference TRBV5-1 and TRBJ2-5, is as follows: KAGVTQTPRYLIKTRGQQVTLSCSPISGHRSVSWYQQTPGQGLQFLFEYFSETQRNKGNFPGRFSGRQFSNSRSEMNVSTLELGDSALYLCASTPRASMGETQYFGPGTRLLVL.

This clone has just a few counts. This chain uses TRBV4-1 with TRBJ2-6; unclear D gene. V was cut by 2 bases and J by 4 bases, with 15 bases left in between. The CDR3 consists of 17 residues. Germline V gives CDR1 MGHRA, CDR2 YSYEKL. DNA for the CDR3: TGCGCCAGCAGCCAACGGGTGGCAGGAACGGGGGCCAACGTCCTGACTTTC. This gives the protein CASSQRVAGTGANVLTF.

This rearrangement joins TRBV19 to TRBJ2-7; 13 positions match TRBD2. Germline V CDR1 and CDR2: LNHDA, SQIVND (reference sequence). The CDR3 is made up of 13 amino acids. With V trimmed by 6 bases and J by 4 bases, 0 bases remained unmatched. The CDR3 spells CASRGLAGYEQYF. CDR3 coding DNA: TGTGCCAGTAGGGGACTAGCGGGGTACGAGCAGTACTTC.

This rearrangement joins TRBV7-9 to TRBJ2-3; D gene ambiguous. In germline, CDR1 is SEHNR, CDR2 FQNEAQ (reference sequence). Deletions cut 0 bases from V and 3 bases from J, with 7 bases between. The CDR3 sequence is 14 residues long. The CDR3 here is CASSLAVSTDTQYF. CDR3 DNA: TGTGCCAGCAGCTTAGCGGTCTCTACAGATACGCAGTATTTT.

The table lists this clone with a few counts. The genes are TRBV7-9 and TRBJ2-7; D is perhaps TRBD1 (5 bases). This CDR3 is built from 14 residues. V shed 5 bases and J shed 10 bases, with 21 bases lying between them. The germline V gene has CDR1 SEHNR and CDR2 FQNEAQ (reference sequence). The CDR3 DNA sequence: TGTGCCAGCAGCAATCTGAATATGGGGCAGTATCAGTACTTC. This translates into CASSNLNMGQYQYF.

This clone showed up just a few times. The genes are TRBV6-5 and TRBJ1-5, with D unclear. The CDR3 sequence is 12 residues long. Germline assignment: CDR1 MNHEY and CDR2 SVGAGI. V lost 2 bases, J lost 5 bases, and 4 bases lay in between. The CDR3 nucleotides are TGTGCCAGCAGTTACGCGGATCAGCCCCAGCATTTT. Translating gives CASSYADQPQHF.

The gene calls are TRBV7-6 and TRBJ1-3, with 8 bases identical to TRBD1. The CDR3 loop spans 16 amino acids. The germline gives CDR1 SGHVS, CDR2 FNYEAQ. V lost 4 bases to trimming and J lost 0 bases; unmatched junction nucleotides: 5. The CDR3 is CASSSLTGASGNTIYF. DNA for the CDR3: TGTGCCAGCAGCTCGCTGACAGGGGCCTCTGGAAACACCATATATTTT.

Concerning this clone itself: The junction and the germline gene differ at one end; a read error may be behind it. Other nucleotide sequences from this sample produce the same CDR3. The chain links TRBV11-2 to TRBJ2-7, with D unresolved. The CDR3 is 15 residues long. CDR1 SGHAT and CDR2 FQNNGV come from the germline V gene. CDR3 residues: CASSSMVSYPDEQYF. DNA for the CDR3: TGTGCCAGCAGCTCCATGGTGTCCTATCCGGACGAGCAATACTTC.